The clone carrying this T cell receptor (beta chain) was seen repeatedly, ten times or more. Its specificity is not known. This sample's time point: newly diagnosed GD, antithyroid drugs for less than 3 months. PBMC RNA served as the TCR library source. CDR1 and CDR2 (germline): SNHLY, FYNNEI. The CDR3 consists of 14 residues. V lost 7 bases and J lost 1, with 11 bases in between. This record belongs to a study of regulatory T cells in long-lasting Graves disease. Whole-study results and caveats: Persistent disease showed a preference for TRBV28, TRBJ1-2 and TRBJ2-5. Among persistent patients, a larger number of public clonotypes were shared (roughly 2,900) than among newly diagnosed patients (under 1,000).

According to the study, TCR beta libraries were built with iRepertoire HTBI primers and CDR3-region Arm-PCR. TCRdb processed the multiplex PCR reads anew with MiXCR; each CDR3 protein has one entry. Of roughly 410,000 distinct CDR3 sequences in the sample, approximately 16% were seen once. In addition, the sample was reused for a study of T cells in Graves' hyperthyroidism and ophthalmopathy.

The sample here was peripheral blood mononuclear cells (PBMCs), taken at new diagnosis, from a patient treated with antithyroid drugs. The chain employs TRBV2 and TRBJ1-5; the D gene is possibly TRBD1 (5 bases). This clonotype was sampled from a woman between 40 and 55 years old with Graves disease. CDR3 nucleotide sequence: TGTGCCAGCAACCTGGCAGGGAGCAATCAGCCCCAGCATTTT. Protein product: CASNLAGSNQPQHF.